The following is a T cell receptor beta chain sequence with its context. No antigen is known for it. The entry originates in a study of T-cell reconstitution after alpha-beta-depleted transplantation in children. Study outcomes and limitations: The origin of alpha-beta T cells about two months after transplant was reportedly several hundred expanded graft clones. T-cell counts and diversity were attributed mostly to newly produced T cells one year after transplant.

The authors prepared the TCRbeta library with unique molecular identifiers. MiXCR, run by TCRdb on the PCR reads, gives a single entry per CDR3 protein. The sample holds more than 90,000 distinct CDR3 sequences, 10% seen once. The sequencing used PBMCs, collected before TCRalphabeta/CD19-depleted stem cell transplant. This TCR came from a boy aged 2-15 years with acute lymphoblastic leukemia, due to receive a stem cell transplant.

DNA for the CDR3: TGTGCCAGCAGCCGTTGGGGCAGCACAGATACGCAGTATTTT. Protein: CASSRWGSTDTQYF. The chain carries TRBV4-2 and TRBJ2-3; the D gene is possibly TRBD1 (5 bases). Per germline, CDR1 LGHNA and CDR2 YNFKEQ. Trimming removed 4 bases at V and 0 bases at J, with 8 bases between. This CDR3 is built from 14 residues.